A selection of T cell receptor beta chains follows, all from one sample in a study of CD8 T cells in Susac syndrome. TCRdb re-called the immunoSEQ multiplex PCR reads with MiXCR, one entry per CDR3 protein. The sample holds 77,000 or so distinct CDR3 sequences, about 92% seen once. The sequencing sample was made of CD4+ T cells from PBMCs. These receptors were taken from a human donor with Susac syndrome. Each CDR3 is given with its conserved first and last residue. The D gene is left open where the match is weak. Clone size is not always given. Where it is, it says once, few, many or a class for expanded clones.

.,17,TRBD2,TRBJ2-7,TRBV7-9,TGTGCCAGCAGCTTTATTCGAACTAGCGGGACCTCCTACGAGCAGTACTTC,CASSFIRTSGTSYEQYF
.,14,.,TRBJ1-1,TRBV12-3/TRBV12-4,TGTGCCAGCAGTTCTAGACAGGCCCCCACTGAAGCTTTCTTT,CASSSRQAPTEAFF
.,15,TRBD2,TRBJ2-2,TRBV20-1,TGCAGTGCTAAACTAGCGGGGAGGAACACCGGGGAGCTGTTTTTT,CSAKLAGRNTGELFF
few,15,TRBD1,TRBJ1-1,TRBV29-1,TGCAGCGTTCCGAGGGGGCGGAGTATGCCCCCCGAAGCTTTCTTT,CSVPRGRSMPPEAFF
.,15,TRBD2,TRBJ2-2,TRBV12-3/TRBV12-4,TGTGCCAGCAGTAGGCTAGCGGGAGTTTCTGGGGAGCTGTTTTTT,CASSRLAGVSGELFF
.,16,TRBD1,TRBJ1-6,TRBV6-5,TGTGCCAGCAGTTACTCGAGGGTGCAGGGGGATTCACCCCTCCACTTT,CASSYSRVQGDSPLHF
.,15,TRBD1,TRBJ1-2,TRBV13,TGTGCCAGCAGCCCGGGACAGGGGAAGAACTATGGCTACACCTTC,CASSPGQGKNYGYTF
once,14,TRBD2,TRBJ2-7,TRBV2,TGTGCCAGCAGATCAGCGGGAGAGCACTACGAGCAGTACTTC,CASRSAGEHYEQYF
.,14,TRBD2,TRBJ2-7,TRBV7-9,TGTGCCAGCAGCCCTGGGAGCGGGGAATACGAGCAGTACTTC,CASSPGSGEYEQYF
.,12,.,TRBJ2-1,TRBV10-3,TGTGCCATCAGTGAGTCGTCCGTGAGGCAGTTCTTC,CAISESSVRQFF
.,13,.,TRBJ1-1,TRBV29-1,TGCAGCGTTGCTGGAAGGGTAAACACTGAAGCTTTCTTT,CSVAGRVNTEAFF
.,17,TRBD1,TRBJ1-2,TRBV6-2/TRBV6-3,TGTGCCAGCAGTTACTCGACTCCGGGACAGGGTATCTATGGCTACACCTTC,CASSYSTPGQGIYGYTF
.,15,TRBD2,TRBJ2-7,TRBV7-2,TGTGCCAGCAGCTTAAGGACTAGCGGGTACAACGAGCAGTACTTC,CASSLRTSGYNEQYF
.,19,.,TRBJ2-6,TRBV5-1,TGCGCCAGCAGCTTGGAGTTTGGGTTTATGGGCTCTGGGGCCAACGTCCTGACTTTC,CASSLEFGFMGSGANVLTF
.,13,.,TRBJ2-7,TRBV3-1,TGTGCCAGCAGCCAAGTGGGGATCTACGAGCAGTACTTC,CASSQVGIYEQYF
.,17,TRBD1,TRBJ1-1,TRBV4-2,TGTGCCAGCAGCCACTCCACAGGGGAAAGGCGGGTCACTGAAGCTTTCTTT,CASSHSTGERRVTEAFF
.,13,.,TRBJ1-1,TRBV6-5,TGTGCCAGCAGGGTGACTTTGGGCACTGAAGCTTTCTTT,CASRVTLGTEAFF
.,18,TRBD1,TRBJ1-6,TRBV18,TGTGCCAGCTCACCACGGGGACAGGGAAGTTCCTATAATTCACCCCTCCACTTT,CASSPRGQGSSYNSPLHF
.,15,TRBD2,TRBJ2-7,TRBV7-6,TGTGCCAGCAGCTTAGACGCGGGAGTGGCCTACGAGCAGTACTTC,CASSLDAGVAYEQYF
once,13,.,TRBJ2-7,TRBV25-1,TGTGCCAGCTCCATCGGTCACGTCTACGAGCAGTACTTC,CASSIGHVYEQYF
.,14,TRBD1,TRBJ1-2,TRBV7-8,TGTGCCAGCAGCTTAAGCAGGGACAGCTATGGCTACACCTTC,CASSLSRDSYGYTF
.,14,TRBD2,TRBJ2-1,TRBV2,TGTGCCAGCCGGTCGGGGGGGCTTTACAATGAGCAGTTCTTC,CASRSGGLYNEQFF
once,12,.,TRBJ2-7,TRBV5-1,TGCGCCAGCAGCTTGGAGGGGAACGAGCAGTACTTC,CASSLEGNEQYF
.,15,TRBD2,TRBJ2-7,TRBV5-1,TGCGCCAGCAGCTTAGGACTAGCGGGAATCTACGAGCAGTACTTC,CASSLGLAGIYEQYF
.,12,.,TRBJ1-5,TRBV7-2,TGTGCCAGCAGCGTGGACCGTCAGCCCCAGCATTTT,CASSVDRQPQHF
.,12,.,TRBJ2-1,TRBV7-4,TGTGCCAGCAGCTTACTTTGTAATGAGCAGTTCTTC,CASSLLCNEQFF
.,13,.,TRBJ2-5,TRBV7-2,TGTGCCAGCAGCTTAGAGCCAGAAGAGACCCAGTACTTC,CASSLEPEETQYF
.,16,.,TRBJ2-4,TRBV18,TGTGCCAGCTCACCATCTGGGGAAGTGGAAAGAAACATTCAGTACTTC,CASSPSGEVERNIQYF
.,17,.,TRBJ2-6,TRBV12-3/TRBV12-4,TGTGCCAGCAGTTTAAGGGTTACGGGACTCCGGGCCAACGTCCTGACTTTC,CASSLRVTGLRANVLTF
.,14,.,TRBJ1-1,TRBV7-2,TGTGCCAGCAGCAGGGACACGATGAACACTGAAGCTTTCTTT,CASSRDTMNTEAFF
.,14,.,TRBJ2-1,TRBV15,TGTGCCACCAGCAGAGTGAACGAAGGGAATGAGCAGTTCTTC,CATSRVNEGNEQFF
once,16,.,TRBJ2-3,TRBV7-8,TGTGCCAGCAGCTATAGGGACGGGGCTAGCGCAGATACGCAGTATTTT,CASSYRDGASADTQYF
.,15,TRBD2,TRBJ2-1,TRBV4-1,TGCGCCAGCAGCCTGGAGGGGCTAGCGGGTCTTGAGCAGTTCTTC,CASSLEGLAGLEQFF
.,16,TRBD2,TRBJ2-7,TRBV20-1,TGCAGTGCTAGAGGGACCTCGCGGGGGAGCTCCTACGAGCAGTACTTC,CSARGTSRGSSYEQYF
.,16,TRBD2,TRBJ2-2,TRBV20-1,TGCAGTGCTAGAGTCACCGGGACTAGAAACACCGGGGAGCTGTTTTTT,CSARVTGTRNTGELFF
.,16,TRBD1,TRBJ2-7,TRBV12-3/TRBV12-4,TGTGCCAGCAGTTCTCTCGGACAGGGGAGCTCCTACGAGCAGTACTTC,CASSSLGQGSSYEQYF
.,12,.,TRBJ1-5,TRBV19,TGTGCCAGTAGTATTTTCAATGAACCCCAGCATTTT,CASSIFNEPQHF
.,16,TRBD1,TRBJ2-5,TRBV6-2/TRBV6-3,TGTGCCAGCAGTGCGGGGACAGGGACCTTTGGAGAGACCCAGTACTTC,CASSAGTGTFGETQYF
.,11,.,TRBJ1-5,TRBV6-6,TGTGCCAGCGGAATCCGGGGTCCCCAGCATTTT,CASGIRGPQHF
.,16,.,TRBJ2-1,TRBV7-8,TGTGCCAGCAGCCTAGGACTGATCAAGGCCTACAATGAGCAGTTCTTC,CASSLGLIKAYNEQFF
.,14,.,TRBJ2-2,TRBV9,TGTGCCAGCAGGTTTGGGACTGGGACCGGGGAGCTGTTTTTT,CASRFGTGTGELFF
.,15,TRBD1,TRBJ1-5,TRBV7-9,TGTGCCAGCAGCTTGGGGACAGGGCAAGGTCAGCCCCAGCATTTT,CASSLGTGQGQPQHF
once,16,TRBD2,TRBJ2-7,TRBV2,TGTGCCAGCAACGGACTAGCGGGGGGCCAACCCTACGAGCAGTACTTC,CASNGLAGGQPYEQYF
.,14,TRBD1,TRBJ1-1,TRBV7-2,TGTGCCAGCAGCTCGGGACAGCCAAACACTGAAGCTTTCTTT,CASSSGQPNTEAFF
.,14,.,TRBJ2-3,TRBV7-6,TGTGCCAGCAGCTTAGGGTCCCCCACAGATACGCAGTATTTT,CASSLGSPTDTQYF
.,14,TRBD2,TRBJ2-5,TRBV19,TGTGCCACTAGCCAGGCGGGGGGAACGGAGACCCAGTACTTC,CATSQAGGTETQYF